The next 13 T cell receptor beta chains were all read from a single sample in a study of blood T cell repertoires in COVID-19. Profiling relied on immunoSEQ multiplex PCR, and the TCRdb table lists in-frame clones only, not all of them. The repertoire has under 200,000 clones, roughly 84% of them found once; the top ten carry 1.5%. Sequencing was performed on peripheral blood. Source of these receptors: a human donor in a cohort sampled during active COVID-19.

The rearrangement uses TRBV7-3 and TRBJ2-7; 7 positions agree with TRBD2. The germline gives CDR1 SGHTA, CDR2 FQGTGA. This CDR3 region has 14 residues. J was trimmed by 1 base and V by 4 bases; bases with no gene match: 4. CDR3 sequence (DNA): TGTGCCAGCAGCTCCCACGGGGGGTCCTACGAGCAGTACTTC. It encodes CASSSHGGSYEQYF.

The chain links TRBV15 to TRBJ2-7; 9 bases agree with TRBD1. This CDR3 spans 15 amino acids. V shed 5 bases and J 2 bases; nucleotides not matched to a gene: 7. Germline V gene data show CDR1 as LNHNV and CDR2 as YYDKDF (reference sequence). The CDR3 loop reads CATSLGGQGAYEQYF. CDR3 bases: TGTGCCACCAGCTTAGGGGGACAGGGAGCCTACGAGCAGTACTTC.

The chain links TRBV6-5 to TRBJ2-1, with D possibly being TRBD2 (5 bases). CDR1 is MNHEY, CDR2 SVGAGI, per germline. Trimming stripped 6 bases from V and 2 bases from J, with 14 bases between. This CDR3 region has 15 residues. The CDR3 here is CASSAAGGPYNEQFF. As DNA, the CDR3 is TGTGCCAGCAGCGCCGCGGGCGGGCCCTACAATGAGCAGTTCTTC.

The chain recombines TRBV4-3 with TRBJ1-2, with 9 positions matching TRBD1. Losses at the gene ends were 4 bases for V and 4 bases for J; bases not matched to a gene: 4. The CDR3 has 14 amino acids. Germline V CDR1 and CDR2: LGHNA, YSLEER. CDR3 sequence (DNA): TGCGCCAGCAGCCGGGACAGGGAGGGCTATGGCTACACCTTC. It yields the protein CASSRDREGYGYTF.

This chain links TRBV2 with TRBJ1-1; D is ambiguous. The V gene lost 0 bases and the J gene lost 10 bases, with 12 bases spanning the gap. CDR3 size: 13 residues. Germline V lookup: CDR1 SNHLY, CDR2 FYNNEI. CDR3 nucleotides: TGTGCCAGCAGTGAAGCTTGGGAGGGAACAGCTTTCTTT. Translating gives CASSEAWEGTAFF.

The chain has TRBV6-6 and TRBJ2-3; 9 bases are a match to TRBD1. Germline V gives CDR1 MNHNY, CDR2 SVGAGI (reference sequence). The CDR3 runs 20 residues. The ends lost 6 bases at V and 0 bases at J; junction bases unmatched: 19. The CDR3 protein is CASSRTGTGKRGTSTDTQYF. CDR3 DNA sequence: TGTGCCAGCAGCCGAACCGGGACAGGGAAGCGGGGTACTAGCACAGATACGCAGTATTTT.

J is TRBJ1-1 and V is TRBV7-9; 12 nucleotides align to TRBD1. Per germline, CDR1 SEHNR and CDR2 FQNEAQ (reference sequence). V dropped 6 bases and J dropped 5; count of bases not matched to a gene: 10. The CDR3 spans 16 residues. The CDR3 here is CASSDRGQGARTEAFF. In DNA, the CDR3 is TGTGCCAGCAGTGACCGGGGACAGGGGGCTCGGACTGAAGCTTTCTTT.

The DNA of the CDR3 is TGTGCCACCAGGCGGGCAGCCTACGAGCAGTACTTC. It is translated as CATRRAAYEQYF. The rearrangement uses TRBV24-1 and TRBJ2-7, with D perhaps matching TRBD2 (5 bases). V gave up 7 bases and J gave up 2 bases, with 8 bases separating them. This CDR3 region has 12 residues. Germline V gene sequence: CDR1 KGHDR, CDR2 SFDVKD.

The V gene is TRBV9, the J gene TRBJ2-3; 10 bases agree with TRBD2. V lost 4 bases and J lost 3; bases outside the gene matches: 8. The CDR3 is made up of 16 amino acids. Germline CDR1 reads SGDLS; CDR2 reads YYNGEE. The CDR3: CASSPLAGGGTDTQYF. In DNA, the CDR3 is TGTGCCAGCAGCCCCTTAGCGGGAGGTGGTACAGATACGCAGTATTTT.

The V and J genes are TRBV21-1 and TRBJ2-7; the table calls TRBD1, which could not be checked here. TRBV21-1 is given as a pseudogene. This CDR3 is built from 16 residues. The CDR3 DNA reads TGTGCCAGCAGCTCCCACAGGGTTATCGTCTCTTACGAGCAGTACTTC. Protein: CASSSHRVIVSYEQYF.

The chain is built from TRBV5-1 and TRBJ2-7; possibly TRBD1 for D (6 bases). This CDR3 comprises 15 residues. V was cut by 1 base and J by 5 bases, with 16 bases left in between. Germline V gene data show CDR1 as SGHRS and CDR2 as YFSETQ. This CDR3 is CASSLQVRGIHEQYF. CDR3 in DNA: TGCGCCAGCAGCTTGCAGGTCAGGGGAATACACGAGCAGTACTTC.

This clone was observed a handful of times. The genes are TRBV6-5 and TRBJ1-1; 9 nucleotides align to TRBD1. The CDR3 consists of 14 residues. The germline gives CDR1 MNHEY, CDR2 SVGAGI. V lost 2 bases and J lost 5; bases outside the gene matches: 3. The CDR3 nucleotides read TGTGCCAGCAGTTACGGGACAGGGAAGACTGAAGCTTTCTTT. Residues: CASSYGTGKTEAFF.

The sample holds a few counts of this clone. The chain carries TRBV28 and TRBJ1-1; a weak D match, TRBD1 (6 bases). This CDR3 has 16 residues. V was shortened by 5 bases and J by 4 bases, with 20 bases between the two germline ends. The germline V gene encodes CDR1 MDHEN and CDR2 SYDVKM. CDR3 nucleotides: TGTGCCAGCAGTCCAAACAGGGTTTTGAAGGGCACTGAAGCTTTCTTT. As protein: CASSPNRVLKGTEAFF.